The sequence of this T cell receptor (beta chain) was determined in a study of blood T cells in healthy people across ages (dated by TCRdb to the mid-2010s). As for the study more broadly: In model experiments, roughly one uniquely barcoded TCR beta cDNA molecule per two T cells was captured by template switching. For two donors (one aged 18 to 29 and one aged 80 or older), the study analyzed two additional independent replicas of 1 million unique cDNA reads from the same blood draw. The study measured age-related changes in TCR beta repertoire diversity using deep sequencing normalized with unique cDNA molecular identifiers. Donors of different ages were randomly distributed across sequencing lanes to avoid experimental bias. The donors were split into four age groups: young (average around 16 years), middle-aged (roughly 42), aged (roughly 68) and long-lived (approximately 89). General conclusions and limits of the study: There was a strong correlation between observed TCR beta diversity and the percentage of naive T cells measured by flow cytometry. Because profiling used bulk unsorted PBMCs, naive and antigen-experienced compartments could not be compared conclusively. Compared with the aged group, more naive CD4+ T cells, fewer expanded clones and increased TCR diversity were shown by the long-lived group, suggesting age selection. As age increased, observed TCR beta diversity per million T cells dropped in a roughly linear way, and a significant reduction was already evident by age about 36. Estimates of total diversity from one million sequenced T cells were regarded as lower bounds and underestimates. Donor CMV infection status was unknown, potentially confounding age-related changes in expanded clonotypes.

The donors were about 40 Caucasian individuals from Russia, aged about 6 to 100 years, who were systemically healthy. Each donor gave 9.5 to 10 milliliters of peripheral blood, drawn into EDTA-treated Vacutainer tubes. Ficoll-Paque density-gradient centrifugation was used to isolate PBMCs, with at least 6 million per sample. Total RNA, at least 5 micrograms per sample, was extracted from PBMCs with Trizol reagent. The percentages of naive CD45RAhigh/CD27high T cells were determined by flow cytometry on a PBMC aliquot from every donor. Preparation of the library involved 5' RACE. Reads for this sample came from an Illumina HiSeq 2500. The second PCR ran for roughly 7 to 12 cycles and used a J-beta primer mix along with a sample-barcoded 5' primer. A unique molecular identifier was introduced onto each TCR beta cDNA molecule by a template-switch 5' adaptor carrying 12 random nucleotides. At least 3 million CDR3-containing paired-end reads were obtained from each sample. First-strand cDNA synthesis was performed from all RNA using the Mint cDNA synthesis kit, with priming by a TRBC-specific oligonucleotide. Following uracil-DNA glycosylase treatment, all cDNA underwent a first 18-cycle PCR with the universal primers M1SS and BC2_uni_R. Turning to the authors' computational methods: For normalization, 1 million high-quality reads were randomly selected from each sample, with every read carrying a distinct molecular identifier. Instead of being binned into consensus sequences, reads that shared molecular identifiers were thrown out. MiTCR, with a Q25 quality threshold and the strictest error-elimination algorithm, was used for CDR3 identification, clonotype clustering and error correction. A nonparametric unseen species model using Euler transformation provided a lower-bound estimate of total TCR beta diversity. TCRdb handled the public reads itself, with Q25 trimming in fastp and clone calling in MiXCR, and kept productive beta chains. Rows with one shared CDR3 protein collapse into an entry with the most common genes and DNA. What appears here as the V and J calls and clone size reflects TCRdb's work, not the paper's. The sample table contains 1.5 million to 1.9 million distinct CDR3 sequences; only one count was recorded for 35% to 45% of them. Together, the top ten hold about 4% of the sample.

CDR1 and CDR2 are drawn from the germline V gene (reference sequence): DFQATT, SNEGSKA. The CDR3 has 12 amino acids, counting the end cysteine and phenylalanine. Only CDR3 DNA remains: 36 bases, in frame from the first base. Trimming removed 3 bases from V and 1 base from J, leaving 6 bases between the germline ends. This clonotype was observed a handful of times. The antigen it recognizes is unknown. No quality values exist for individual bases; no much larger clone is one base distant. This chain is built from TRBV20-1 and TRBJ1-1; the D gene cannot be resolved reliably. Sequenced sample: blood. This TCR was recovered from a woman in her late teens or twenties in good health. The sequence in DNA is TGCAGTGCTAGTGAGGGGAACACTGAAGCTTTCTTT. Its product reads: CSASEGNTEAFF.